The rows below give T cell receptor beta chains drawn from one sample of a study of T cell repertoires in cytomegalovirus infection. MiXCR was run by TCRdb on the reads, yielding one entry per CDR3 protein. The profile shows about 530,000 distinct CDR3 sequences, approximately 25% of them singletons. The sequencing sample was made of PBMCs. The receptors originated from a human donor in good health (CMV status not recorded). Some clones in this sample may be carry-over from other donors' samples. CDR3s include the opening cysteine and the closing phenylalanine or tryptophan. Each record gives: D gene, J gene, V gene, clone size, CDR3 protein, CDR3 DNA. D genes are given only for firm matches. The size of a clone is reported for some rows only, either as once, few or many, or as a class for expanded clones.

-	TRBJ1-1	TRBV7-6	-	CASSLSVRGNTEAFF	TGTGCCAGCAGCTTATCTGTCAGGGGGAACACTGAAGCTTTCTTT
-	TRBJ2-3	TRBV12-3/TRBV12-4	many	CASSLNPRADTQYF	TGTGCCAGCAGTTTAAACCCCAGGGCAGATACGCAGTATTTT
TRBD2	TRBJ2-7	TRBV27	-	CASSTVAGASYEQYF	TGTGCCAGCAGCACCGTAGCGGGGGCCTCCTACGAGCAGTACTTC
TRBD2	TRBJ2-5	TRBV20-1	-	CSARGSSGGETQYF	TGCAGTGCTAGAGGTTCTAGCGGAGGGGAGACCCAGTACTTC
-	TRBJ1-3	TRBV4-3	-	CASSQLGGSGNTIYF	TGCGCCAGCAGCCAGCTAGGGGGTTCTGGAAACACCATATATTTT
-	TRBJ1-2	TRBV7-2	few	CASSTPGGVGRGYTF	TGTGCCAGCAGCACCCCAGGAGGGGTAGGACGTGGCTACACCTTC
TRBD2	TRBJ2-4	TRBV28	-	CASRLAEASGRGIQYF	TGTGCCAGCAGGCTCGCCGAGGCTAGCGGGAGAGGCATTCAGTACTTC
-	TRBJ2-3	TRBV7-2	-	CASSPPGSTPTDTQYF	TGTGCCAGCAGTCCACCCGGCAGTACCCCCACAGATACGCAGTATTTT
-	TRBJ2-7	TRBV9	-	CASSVEPGPRNEQYF	TGTGCCAGCAGCGTTGAGCCGGGACCCCGTAATGAGCAGTACTTC
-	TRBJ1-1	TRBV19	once	CASSAGPNTEAFF	TGTGCCAGTAGTGCGGGCCCGAACACTGAAGCTTTCTTT
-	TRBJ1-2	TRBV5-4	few	CASSPDRGSGYTF	TGTGCCAGCAGCCCGGATCGAGGGTCCGGCTACACCTTC
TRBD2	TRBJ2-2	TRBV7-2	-	CASSLPRGGPTGELFF	TGTGCCAGCAGCTTACCACGGGGGGGCCCCACCGGGGAGCTGTTTTTT
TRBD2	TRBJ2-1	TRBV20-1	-	CSARGLATTDDEQFF	TGCAGTGCTAGGGGACTAGCCACCACAGACGATGAGCAGTTCTTC
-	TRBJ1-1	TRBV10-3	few	CAIRASRTEAFF	TGTGCCATCAGGGCTAGTAGGACTGAAGCTTTCTTT
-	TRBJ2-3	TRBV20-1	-	CSAPGRFTDTQYF	TGCAGTGCCCCAGGGCGGTTCACAGATACGCAGTATTTT
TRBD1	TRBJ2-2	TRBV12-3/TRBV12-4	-	CASSTTGINTGELFF	TGTGCCAGCAGTACGACAGGGATTAACACCGGGGAGCTGTTTTTT
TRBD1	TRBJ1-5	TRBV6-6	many	CASSYGKTGINQPQHF	TGTGCCAGCAGTTACGGAAAGACAGGGATCAATCAGCCCCAGCATTTT
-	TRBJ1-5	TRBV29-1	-	CSVEDSPGQPQHF	TGCAGCGTGGAGGACAGTCCTGGTCAGCCCCAGCATTTT
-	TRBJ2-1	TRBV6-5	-	CASSYSKGKEQFF	TGTGCCAGCAGTTACTCGAAGGGGAAGGAGCAGTTCTTC
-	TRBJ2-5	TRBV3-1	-	CASSPRDGQGETQYF	TGTGCCAGCAGCCCGAGGGACGGGCAGGGAGAGACCCAGTACTTC
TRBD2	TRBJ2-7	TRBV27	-	CASERGSEQYF	TGTGCCAGCGAGCGGGGTAGCGAGCAGTACTTC
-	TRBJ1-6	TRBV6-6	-	CASSRSPDTYNSPLHF	TGTGCCAGCAGTCGCTCTCCCGACACCTATAATTCACCCCTCCACTTT
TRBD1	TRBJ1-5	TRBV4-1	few	CASSPQGDRSNQPQHF	TGCGCCAGCAGCCCCCAGGGGGATCGTAGCAATCAGCCCCAGCATTTT
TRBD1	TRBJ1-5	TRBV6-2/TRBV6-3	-	CASRTTGNRNQPQHF	TGTGCCAGCAGAACGACAGGGAATCGGAATCAGCCCCAGCATTTT
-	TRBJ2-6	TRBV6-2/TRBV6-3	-	CASKDSGANVLTF	TGTGCCAGCAAAGACTCTGGGGCCAACGTCCTGACTTTC
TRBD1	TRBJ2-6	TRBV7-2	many	CASSFPRGRSDGANVLTF	TGTGCCAGCAGCTTCCCCAGGGGGCGCAGCGATGGGGCCAACGTCCTGACTTTC
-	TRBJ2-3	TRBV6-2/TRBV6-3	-	CASSSGEGLVSTDTQYF	TGTGCCAGCAGTTCGGGGGAAGGCTTAGTTAGCACAGATACGCAGTATTTT
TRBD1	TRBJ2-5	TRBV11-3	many	CASSPDRGQETQYF	TGTGCCAGCAGCCCGGACAGGGGTCAAGAGACCCAGTACTTC
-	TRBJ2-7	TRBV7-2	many	CASSLFTGRLYEQYF	TGTGCCAGCAGCTTATTCACAGGGAGACTCTACGAGCAGTACTTC
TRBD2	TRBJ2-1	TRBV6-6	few	CASSRPPGTSLYNEQFF	TGTGCCAGCAGTCGCCCACCCGGGACTAGCCTATACAATGAGCAGTTCTTC
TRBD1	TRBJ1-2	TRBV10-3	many	CAIPGQGSSDYGYTF	TGTGCCATCCCCGGACAGGGATCTAGTGACTATGGCTACACCTTC
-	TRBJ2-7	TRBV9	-	CASSALGVGEGGEQYF	TGTGCCAGCAGCGCCCTCGGCGTGGGAGAAGGCGGCGAGCAGTACTTC
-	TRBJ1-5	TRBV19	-	CASSIARPTPSNQPQHF	TGTGCCAGTAGTATAGCACGGCCTACGCCTAGCAATCAGCCCCAGCATTTT
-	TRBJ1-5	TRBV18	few	CASSRDNGANQPQHF	TGTGCCAGCTCGCGGGACAATGGAGCGAATCAGCCCCAGCATTTT
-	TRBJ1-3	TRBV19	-	CASSTTGLSGNTIYF	TGTGCCAGTAGTACAACAGGGCTTTCTGGAAACACCATATATTTT
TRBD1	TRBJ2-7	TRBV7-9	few	CASSHPRDRAYEQYF	TGTGCCAGCAGCCATCCCCGGGACAGGGCTTACGAGCAGTACTTC
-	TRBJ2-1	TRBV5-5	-	CASSLLGTEYNEQFF	TGTGCCAGCAGCTTGCTCGGGACGGAATACAATGAGCAGTTCTTC
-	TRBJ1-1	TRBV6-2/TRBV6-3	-	CASSYAPGGAEAFF	TGTGCCAGCAGTTACGCCCCCGGAGGAGCGGAAGCTTTCTTT
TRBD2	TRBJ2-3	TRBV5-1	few	CASSGLAGVADTQYF	TGCGCCAGTTCAGGACTAGCGGGAGTGGCAGATACGCAGTATTTT
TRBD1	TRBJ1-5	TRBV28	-	CASTIGQGNQPQHF	TGTGCCAGCACCATTGGACAGGGGAATCAGCCCCAGCATTTT
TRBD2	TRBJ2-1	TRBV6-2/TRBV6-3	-	CASSYSSSGSMDEQFF	TGTGCCAGCAGTTACTCGAGCAGCGGGAGTATGGATGAGCAGTTCTTC
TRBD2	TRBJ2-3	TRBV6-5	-	CASSYSIRTSDTDTQYF	TGTGCCAGCAGTTACTCGATACGAACTAGCGACACAGATACGCAGTATTTT
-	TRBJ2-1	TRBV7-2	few	CASSFQSGTHNNEQFF	TGTGCCAGCAGCTTTCAATCCGGGACTCATAACAATGAGCAGTTCTTC
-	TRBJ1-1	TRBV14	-	CASSLHRQRRDTEAFF	TGTGCCAGCAGCCTTCACCGACAGAGGAGGGACACTGAAGCTTTCTTT